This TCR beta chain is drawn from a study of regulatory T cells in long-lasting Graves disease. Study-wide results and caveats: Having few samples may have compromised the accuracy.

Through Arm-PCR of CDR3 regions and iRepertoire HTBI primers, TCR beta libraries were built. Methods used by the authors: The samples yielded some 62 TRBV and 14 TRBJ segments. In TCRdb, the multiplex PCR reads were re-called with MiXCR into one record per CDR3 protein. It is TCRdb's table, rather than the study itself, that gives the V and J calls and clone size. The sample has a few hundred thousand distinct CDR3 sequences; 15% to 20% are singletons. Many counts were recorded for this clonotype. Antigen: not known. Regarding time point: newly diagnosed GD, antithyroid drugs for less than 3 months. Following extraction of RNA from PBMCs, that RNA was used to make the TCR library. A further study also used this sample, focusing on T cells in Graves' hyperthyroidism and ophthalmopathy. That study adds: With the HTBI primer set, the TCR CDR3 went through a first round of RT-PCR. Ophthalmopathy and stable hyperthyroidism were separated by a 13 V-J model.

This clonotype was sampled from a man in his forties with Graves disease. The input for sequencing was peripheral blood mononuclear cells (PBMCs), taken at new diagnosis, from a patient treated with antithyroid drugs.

The CDR3 protein is CASSRRGTGGFGGGQYF. DNA for the CDR3: TGTGCCAGCAGCCGCCGTGGGACAGGGGGCTTCGGTGGTGGGCAGTATTTT. This chain links TRBV28 with TRBJ2-3; the match to TRBD1 covers 12 bases. The germline CDR1 and CDR2 sequences are MDHEN and SYDVKM. This CDR3 has 17 amino acids. J lost 11 bases, V lost 6 bases, and 18 bases had no gene match. Drawing the rest from reference TRBV28 and TRBJ2-3, the complete variable domain is DVKVTQSSRYLVKRTGEKVFLECVQDMDHENMFWYRQDPGLGLRLIYFSYDVKMKEKGDIPEGYSVSREKKERFSLILESASTNQTSMYLCASSRRGTGGFGGGQYFGPGTRLTVL.